The sequence of this T cell receptor (beta chain) was determined in a study of monozygotic twins with inflammatory bowel disease. After re-calling the 5' RACE reads, TCRdb lists one entry per CDR3 protein, DNA absent. The repertoire shows a few hundred thousand distinct CDR3 sequences; the top ten hold 1.6%. Comment on this clonotype: The target antigen is unknown.

Overall study findings and caveats: Versus healthy twins, IBD patients showed fewer clonotypes shared with others, especially with disease activity. Healthy co-twins exceeded IBD patients in TCRbeta diversity as measured by inverse Simpson.

The receptor was isolated from a human donor with ulcerative colitis or Crohn's disease, or a healthy co-twin of an affected twin (not recorded which). The material sequenced was blood.

CDR3 sequence: CASNRGRGAEIIYETQYF. The chain has TRBV27 and TRBJ2-5; TCRdb gives TRBD1 as the D gene, but with no DNA this cannot be confirmed. CDR1 and CDR2 (germline): MNHEY, SMNVEV (reference sequence). The CDR3 loop spans 18 amino acids.